The clone carrying this TCR beta chain occurred many times. Its antigen is not known. Via MiXCR, TCRdb re-called the PCR reads. The sample contains 35,000 to 50,000 clones, around an eighth of which appear only once. No patient had received any treatment before thyroid surgery. Germline-derived CDR1 and CDR2 are SGDLS and YYNGEE. The CDR3 consists of 10 residues. These data come from a study of metastatic and nonmetastatic thyroid tumors. Looking at the study overall: Repertoire comparison spanned blood and tumor or nodule tissue of malignant and benign thyroid patients.

Findings of the study overall: Malignant thyroid tumors reportedly had TCR beta diversity that was significantly higher than in benign nodules, in blood and tumor.

This clonotype was obtained from a male donor with papillary thyroid cancer or a benign thyroid nodule (not recorded which). Some clones in this sample may be carry-over from other donors' samples. J is TRBJ1-1 and V is TRBV9; TRBD1 might be the D (6 bases). Sequencing was done on a sample of blood. CDR3: CAGGGHEAFF. In DNA form, the CDR3 reads TGTGCTGGCGGGGGGCACGAAGCTTTCTTT.